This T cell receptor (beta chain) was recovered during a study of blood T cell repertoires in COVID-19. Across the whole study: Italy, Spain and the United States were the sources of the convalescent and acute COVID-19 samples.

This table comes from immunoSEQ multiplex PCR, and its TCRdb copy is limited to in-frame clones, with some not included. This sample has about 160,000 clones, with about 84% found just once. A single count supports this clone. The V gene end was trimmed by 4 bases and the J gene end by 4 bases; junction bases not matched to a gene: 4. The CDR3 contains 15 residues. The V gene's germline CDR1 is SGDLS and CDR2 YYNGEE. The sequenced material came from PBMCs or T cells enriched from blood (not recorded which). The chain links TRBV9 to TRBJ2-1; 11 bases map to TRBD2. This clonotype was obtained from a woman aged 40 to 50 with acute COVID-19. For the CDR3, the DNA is TGTGCCAGCAGCCTGACTAGCGGGACATACAATGAGCAGTTCTTC. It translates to CASSLTSGTYNEQFF.